This T cell receptor (beta chain) stems from a study of T cells after yellow fever vaccination. Whole-study context: Preparation used SMART-Seq v4 Ultra Low Input for the low-cell-number fractions.

A process of 5'RACE template switching, which added a universal primer site and UMIs, was used to make TCR cDNA. TCRdb re-derived calls from the 5' RACE reads in MiXCR, one entry per CDR3 protein. This table has hundreds of thousands of distinct CDR3 sequences, around 16% appearing once. For this clonotype: As yet, its antigen is unknown.

The CDR3 is 13 amino acids. CDR1 and CDR2 (germline): MNHNS, SASEGT. The ends lost 6 bases at V and 2 bases at J; junction bases unmatched: 4. Overall study results and limits: It was a weaker secondary response, yet one that peaked faster, at day 5 versus 15. Booster sampling recovered most clones from primary vaccination (under 98% CD4, just over 85% CD8).

The sample in question was PBMCs, obtained around 5 days after the first yellow fever vaccination. V gene TRBV6-1 combines with J gene TRBJ2-7; 7 bases are a match to TRBD1. The clonotype was recovered from a man in his late teens or twenties who received the YFV17D yellow fever vaccine. The DNA of the CDR3 is TGTGCCAGCAGAACGACAGGGACCTACGAGCAGTACTTC. This encodes CASRTTGTYEQYF.